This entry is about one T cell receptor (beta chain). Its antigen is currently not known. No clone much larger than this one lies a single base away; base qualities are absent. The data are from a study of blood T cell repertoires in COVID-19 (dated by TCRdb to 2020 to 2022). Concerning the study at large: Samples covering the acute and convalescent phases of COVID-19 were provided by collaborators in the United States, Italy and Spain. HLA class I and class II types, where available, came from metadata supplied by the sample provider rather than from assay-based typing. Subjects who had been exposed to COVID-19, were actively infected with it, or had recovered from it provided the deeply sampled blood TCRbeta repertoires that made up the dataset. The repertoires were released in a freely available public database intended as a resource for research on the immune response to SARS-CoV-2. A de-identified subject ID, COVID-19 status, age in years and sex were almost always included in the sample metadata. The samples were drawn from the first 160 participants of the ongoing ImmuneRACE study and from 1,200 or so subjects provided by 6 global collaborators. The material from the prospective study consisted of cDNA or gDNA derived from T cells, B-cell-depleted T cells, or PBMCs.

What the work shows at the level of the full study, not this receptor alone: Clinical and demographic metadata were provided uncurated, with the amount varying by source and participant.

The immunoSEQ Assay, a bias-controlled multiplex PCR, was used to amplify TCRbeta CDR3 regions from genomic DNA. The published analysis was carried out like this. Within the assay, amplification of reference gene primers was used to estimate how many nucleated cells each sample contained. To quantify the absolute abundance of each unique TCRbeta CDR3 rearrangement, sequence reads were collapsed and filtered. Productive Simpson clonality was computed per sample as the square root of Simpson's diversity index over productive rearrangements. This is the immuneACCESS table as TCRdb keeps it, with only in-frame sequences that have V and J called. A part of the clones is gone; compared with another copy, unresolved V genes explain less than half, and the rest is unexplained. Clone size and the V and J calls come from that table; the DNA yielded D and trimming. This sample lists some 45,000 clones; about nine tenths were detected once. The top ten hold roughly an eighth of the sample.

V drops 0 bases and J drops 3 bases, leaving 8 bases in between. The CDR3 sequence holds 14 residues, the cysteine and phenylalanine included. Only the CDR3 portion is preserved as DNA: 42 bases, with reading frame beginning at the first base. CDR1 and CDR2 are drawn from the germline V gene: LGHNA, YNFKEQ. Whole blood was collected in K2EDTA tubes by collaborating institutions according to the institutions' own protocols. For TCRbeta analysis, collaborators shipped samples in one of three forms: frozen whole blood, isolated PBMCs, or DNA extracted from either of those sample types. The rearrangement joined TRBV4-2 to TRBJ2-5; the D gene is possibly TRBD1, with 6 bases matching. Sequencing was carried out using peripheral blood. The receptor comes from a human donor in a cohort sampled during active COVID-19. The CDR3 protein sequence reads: CASSQDRGEETQYF. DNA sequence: TGTGCCAGCAGCCAAGACAGGGGAGAAGAGACCCAGTACTTC.